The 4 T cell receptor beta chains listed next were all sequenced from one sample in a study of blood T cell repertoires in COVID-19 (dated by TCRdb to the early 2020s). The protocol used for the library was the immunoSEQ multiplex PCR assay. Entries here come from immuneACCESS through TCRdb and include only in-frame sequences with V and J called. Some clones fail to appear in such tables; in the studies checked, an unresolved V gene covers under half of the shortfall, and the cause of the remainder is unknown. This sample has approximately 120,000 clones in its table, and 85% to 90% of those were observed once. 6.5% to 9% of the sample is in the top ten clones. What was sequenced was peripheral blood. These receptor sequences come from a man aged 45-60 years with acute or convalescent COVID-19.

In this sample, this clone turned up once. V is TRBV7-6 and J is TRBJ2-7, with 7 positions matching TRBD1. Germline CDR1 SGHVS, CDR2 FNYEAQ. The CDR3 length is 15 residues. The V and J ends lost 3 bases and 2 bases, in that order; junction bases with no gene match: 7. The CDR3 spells CASSFGDSPAYEQYF. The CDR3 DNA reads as TGTGCCAGCAGCTTCGGGGACAGCCCAGCCTACGAGCAGTACTTC.

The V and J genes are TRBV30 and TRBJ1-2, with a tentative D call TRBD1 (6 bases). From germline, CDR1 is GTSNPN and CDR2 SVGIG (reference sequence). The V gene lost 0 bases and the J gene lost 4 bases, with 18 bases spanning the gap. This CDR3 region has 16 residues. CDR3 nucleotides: TGTGCCTGGAGTGTACCAGGGGTAGGGGCTGGCTATGGCTACACCTTC. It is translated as CAWSVPGVGAGYGYTF.

Written as DNA, the CDR3 is TGTGCCGTCGGAGGACCTCCCCAGCCCCAGCATTTT. Amino acid sequence: CAVGGPPQPQHF. V is TRBV6-5 and J is TRBJ1-5, with D hard to call. CDR1 is MNHEY, CDR2 SVGAGI, per germline. V was pared by 11 bases and J by 7 bases, with 15 bases between. There are 12 residues in the CDR3.

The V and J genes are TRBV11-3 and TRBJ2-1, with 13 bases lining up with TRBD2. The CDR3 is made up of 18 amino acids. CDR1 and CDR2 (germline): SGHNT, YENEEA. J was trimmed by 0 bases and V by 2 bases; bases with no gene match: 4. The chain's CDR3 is CASSLRLAGGHSYNEQFF. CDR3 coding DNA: TGTGCCAGCAGCTTACGACTAGCGGGAGGCCACTCCTACAATGAGCAGTTCTTC.